This entry is about one T cell receptor beta chain. Its antigen is currently unknown. Sample-barcoded 5' priming and a J-beta primer mix drove a second PCR of roughly 6 to 12 cycles. TCRdb passed the 5' RACE reads through MiXCR, listing each CDR3 protein once. This table has 550,000 to 700,000 distinct CDR3 sequences, about 25% appearing once. Each sample yielded at least 6.5 million isolated PBMCs. The sample originates from a study of blood T cells in healthy people across ages. The CDR3 loop spans 15 amino acids. The germline V gene has CDR1 KGHSH and CDR2 LQKENI. The J segment lost 5 bases and the V segment lost 3 bases, leaving 9 bases of the junction unmatched. Findings and limits, study-wide: Naive CD4+ cells and diversity were both higher in long-lived donors than in aged donors. Any changes in expanded clonotypes were possibly confounded, as donor CMV status remained unknown.

The sequence was collected from a woman between 65 and 79 years old in good health. The chain uses TRBV18 and TRBJ2-5, with 7 nucleotides matching TRBD2. The sequencing input was blood. DNA of the CDR3: TGTGCCAGCTCACCGTTACCGCAAGCGGGGGAGACCCAGTACTTC. It codes for CASSPLPQAGETQYF.